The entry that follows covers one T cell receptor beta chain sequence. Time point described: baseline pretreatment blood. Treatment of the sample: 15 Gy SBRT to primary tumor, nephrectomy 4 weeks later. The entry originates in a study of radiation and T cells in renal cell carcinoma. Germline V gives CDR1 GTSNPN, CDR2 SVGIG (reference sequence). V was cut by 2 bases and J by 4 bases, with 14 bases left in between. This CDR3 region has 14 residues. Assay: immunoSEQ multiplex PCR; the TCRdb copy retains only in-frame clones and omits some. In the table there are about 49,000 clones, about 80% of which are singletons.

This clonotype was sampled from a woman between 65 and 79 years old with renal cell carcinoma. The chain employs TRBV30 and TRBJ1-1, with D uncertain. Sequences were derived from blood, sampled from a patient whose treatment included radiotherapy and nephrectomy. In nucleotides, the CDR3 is TGTGCCTGGAGTACCCAGACCCCTCTCACTGAAGCTTTCTTT. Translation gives CAWSTQTPLTEAFF.